Listed here are 18 T cell receptor beta chains from one sample, sequenced in a study of T cell responses to AZD1222 COVID-19 vaccine. Libraries were prepared by immunoSEQ multiplex PCR; TCRdb keeps only in-frame clonotypes and omits some of them. The table has 150,000 to 200,000 clones, approximately 88% seen once. The source was peripheral blood, collected on day 0 of AZD1222 vaccination. The receptor source for this set is an adult in good health.

The chain employs TRBV29-1 and TRBJ2-1; tentative D call: TRBD2 (6 bases). CDR1 is SQVTM, CDR2 ANQGSEA, per germline. This CDR3 is 11 amino acids long. V was shortened by 7 bases and J by 3 bases, with 7 bases between the two germline ends. CDR3 loop: CSGDFYNEQFF. The CDR3 bases are TGCAGCGGGGACTTCTACAATGAGCAGTTCTTC.

This chain's CDR3 is CASSLRLAGAGEQYF. For the CDR3, the DNA is TGTGCCAGCAGCTTACGACTAGCGGGAGCTGGGGAGCAGTACTTC. This chain connects TRBV7-2 to TRBJ2-7; 12 bases fit TRBD2. This CDR3 is built from 15 residues. The V gene's germline CDR1 is SGHTA and CDR2 FQGNSA. With V trimmed by 2 bases and J by 7 bases, 6 bases remained unmatched.

This clone has a single count. The chain recombines TRBV20-1 with TRBJ1-1; D is ambiguous. Trimming pared 3 bases from V and 4 bases from J, leaving 15 bases between. Germline CDR1 is DFQATT and CDR2 is SNEGSKA (reference sequence). The CDR3 covers 14 residues. The chain's CDR3 is CSASLPSGVTEAFF. CDR3 in DNA: TGCAGTGCTAGTCTCCCCTCTGGGGTCACTGAAGCTTTCTTT.

The chain couples TRBV5-5 to TRBJ2-7; TRBD1 is a possible D gene (6 bases). This CDR3 region has 16 residues. Germline CDR1 is SGHKS and CDR2 is YYEKEE (reference sequence). Trimming cost V 5 bases and J 0 bases, with 18 bases left between them. CDR3 nucleotide sequence: TGTGCCAGCAGGGGGGATCAGGGGTTTTCCTCCTACGAGCAGTACGTC. Its translation is CASRGDQGFSSYEQYV.

This clone was detected once. The chain recombines TRBV6-5 with TRBJ2-7; TRBD2 matches 7 bases. V gave up 4 bases and J gave up 2 bases; unmatched junction bases: 8. The CDR3 consists of 15 residues. Per germline, CDR1 MNHEY and CDR2 SVGAGI. Written as DNA, the CDR3 is TGTGCCAGCAGTTCCCTAGCGGTAAAAACCTACGAGCAGTACTTC. This encodes CASSSLAVKTYEQYF.

This chain connects TRBV6-5 to TRBJ1-2; TRBD1 agrees at 9 bases. CDR3 length: 14 amino acids. CDR1 and CDR2 (germline): MNHEY, SVGAGI. V lost 6 bases, J lost 6 bases, and 8 bases stayed unmatched. The DNA of the CDR3 is TGTGCCAGCAGATCGACAGGGGGAGGCGATGGCTACACCTTC. Translated, it gives CASRSTGGGDGYTF.

This chain connects TRBV28 to TRBJ2-7, with D maybe TRBD1 (6 bases). V shed 4 bases and J shed 2 bases, with 12 bases lying between them. CDR3 length equals 14 residues. Germline CDR1 and CDR2: MDHEN and SYDVKM. This CDR3 reads CASSSLTGPYEQYV. The DNA of the CDR3 is TGTGCCAGCAGTTCCCTGACAGGTCCCTACGAGCAGTACGTC.

V usage is TRBV7-3 and J usage is TRBJ2-1; TRBD2 matches at 9 bases. This CDR3 has 15 amino acids. The J segment lost 4 bases and the V segment lost 1 base, leaving 2 bases of the junction unmatched. Germline values: CDR1 SGHTA, CDR2 FQGTGA. The CDR3 nucleotides read TGTGCCAGCAGCTTAATAGCGGGAGTTTACAATGAGCAGTTCTTC. As protein: CASSLIAGVYNEQFF. The complete variable domain, with remaining parts taken from reference TRBV7-3 and TRBJ2-1, reads GAGVSQTPSNKVTEKGKYVELRCDPISGHTALYWYRQSLGQGPEFLIYFQGTGAADDSGLPNDRFFAVRPEGSVSTLKIQRTERGDSAVYLCASSLIAGVYNEQFFGPGTRLTVL.

The rearrangement joins TRBV5-1 to TRBJ2-1, with D perhaps matching TRBD2 (6 bases). V was trimmed by 0 bases and J by 4 bases, leaving 11 bases between them. CDR3 length equals 15 residues. The germline V gene encodes CDR1 SGHRS and CDR2 YFSETQ. The CDR3 loop is CASSLVEGRYNEQFF. Written as DNA, the CDR3 is TGCGCCAGCAGCTTGGTGGAGGGGAGATACAATGAGCAGTTCTTC.

The chain links TRBV30 to TRBJ2-5, with D uncertain. With 5 bases removed from V and 7 bases from J, the gap between germline ends came to 17 bases. The CDR3 runs 13 residues. Germline lookup yields CDR1 GTSNPN and CDR2 SVGIG (reference sequence). The CDR3, as DNA: TGTGCCTGGGACCGCGAGCCTTCGGGGACCCAGTACTTC. As protein: CAWDREPSGTQYF.

The chain is built from TRBV7-2 and TRBJ2-1; D is perhaps TRBD2 (5 bases). The CDR3 contains 15 residues. Trimming pared 1 base from V and 4 bases from J, leaving 11 bases between. The germline V gene encodes CDR1 SGHTA and CDR2 FQGNSA. The CDR3 sequence: CASSLGGSAYNEQFF. Written as DNA, the CDR3 is TGTGCCAGCAGCTTAGGAGGGAGTGCATACAATGAGCAGTTCTTC. The whole variable domain, remainder taken from reference TRBV7-2 and TRBJ2-1, is GAGVSQSPSNKVTEKGKDVELRCDPISGHTALYWYRQSLGQGLEFLIYFQGNSAPDKSGLPSDRFSAERTGGSVSTLTIQRTQQEDSAVYLCASSLGGSAYNEQFFGPGTRLTVL.

CDR3 coding DNA: TGTGCCAGCTCCCTGACAGGCAAAAACATTCAGTACTTC. Its protein is CASSLTGKNIQYF. This rearrangement joins TRBV5-4 to TRBJ2-4, with a tentative D call TRBD1 (6 bases). There are 13 residues in the CDR3. Trimming pared 7 bases from V and 3 bases from J, leaving 11 bases between. The germline V gene has CDR1 SGHNT and CDR2 YYREEE (reference sequence).

The genes are TRBV6-5 and TRBJ2-6, with D possibly TRBD1 on 6 matching bases. Between the trimmed V and J ends, which lost 4 bases and 4 bases, there was a span of 14 bases. CDR1 is MNHEY, CDR2 SVGAGI, per germline. The CDR3 length is 16 residues. CDR3 amino acids: CASSSLGGVGANVLTF. CDR3 nucleotide sequence: TGTGCCAGCAGTTCCCTAGGGGGTGTCGGGGCCAACGTCCTGACTTTC.

The chain recombines TRBV7-2 with TRBJ1-4; 7 nucleotides agree with TRBD1. Germline lookup yields CDR1 SGHTA and CDR2 FQGNSA. V was clipped by 5 bases and J by 7 bases; unmatched bases: 10. There are 15 residues in the CDR3. CDR3 region: CASSLGQGEVEKLFF. The CDR3 DNA reads TGTGCCAGCAGCCTCGGGCAGGGGGAGGTTGAAAAACTGTTTTTT.

V usage is TRBV19 and J usage is TRBJ2-1, with TRBD1 matching 7 bases. From germline, CDR1 is LNHDA and CDR2 SQIVND (reference sequence). The CDR3 consists of 15 residues. Unmatched junction bases numbered 5, after V lost 6 bases and J lost 0 bases. CDR3 DNA sequence: TGTGCCAGTAGCAACAGGGGCTCCTCCTACAATGAGCAGTTCTTC. Its protein is CASSNRGSSYNEQFF.

The chain combines TRBV6-5 with TRBJ1-6, with a weak D call TRBD1 (6 bases). There are 15 residues in the CDR3. CDR1 is MNHEY, CDR2 SVGAGI, per germline. V gave up 4 bases and J gave up 10 bases, with 17 bases separating them. The CDR3 loop reads CASSSRQVKWSPLHF. In nucleotides, the CDR3 is TGTGCCAGCAGTTCCCGACAGGTGAAGTGGTCACCCCTCCACTTT.

The gene calls are TRBV29-1 and TRBJ2-2; the D is unclear. V lost 8 bases and J lost 3, with 13 bases in between. This CDR3 is 13 amino acids long. Germline V gene lookup returns CDR1 SQVTM and CDR2 ANQGSEA. The DNA for the CDR3 is TGCAGCATAAATGGGCTCGACACCGGGGAGCTGTTTTTT. Amino acid sequence: CSINGLDTGELFF.

The chain couples TRBV2 to TRBJ1-5; tentatively, D is TRBD1 (5 bases). V lost 7 bases and J 5 bases, leaving 18 bases between the germline ends. In germline, CDR1 is SNHLY, CDR2 FYNNEI. The CDR3 is 15 residues long. CDR3 nucleotides: TGTGCCAGCACCCCGGGCAGGGCGGGCTATCAGCCCCAGCATTTT. Translation gives CASTPGRAGYQPQHF.